This TCR beta chain appears in the sequencing data of a study of read filtering for tumor transcriptome and immune sequencing. The library was built from 400 ng RNA with molecular barcoded adaptors for alpha/delta and beta/gamma chains. Each CDR3 protein gets one entry after TCRdb re-called the reads with MiXCR. The table shows 57,000 or so distinct CDR3 sequences, with about a fifth occurring only once. This clonotype is termed medium-sized (0.01 to 0.1%). The target antigen is unknown. Notes on the study in general: Without single-read clonotypes, shared clonotype proportions correlated more between IR-seq and RNA-seq.

The length of the CDR3 is 13 residues. In germline, CDR1 is MNHEY, CDR2 SVGAGI. V was clipped by 6 bases and J by 1 base, with 9 bases between them. Sequences were obtained from a population of CD138-negative cells sorted from bone marrow. The clonotype comes from a donor at least 40 years old with multiple myeloma. The chain carries TRBV6-5 and TRBJ1-1; no clear D. The CDR3 is CASSPRKNTEAFF. CDR3 in DNA: TGTGCCAGCAGCCCCCGAAAGAACACTGAAGCTTTCTTT.